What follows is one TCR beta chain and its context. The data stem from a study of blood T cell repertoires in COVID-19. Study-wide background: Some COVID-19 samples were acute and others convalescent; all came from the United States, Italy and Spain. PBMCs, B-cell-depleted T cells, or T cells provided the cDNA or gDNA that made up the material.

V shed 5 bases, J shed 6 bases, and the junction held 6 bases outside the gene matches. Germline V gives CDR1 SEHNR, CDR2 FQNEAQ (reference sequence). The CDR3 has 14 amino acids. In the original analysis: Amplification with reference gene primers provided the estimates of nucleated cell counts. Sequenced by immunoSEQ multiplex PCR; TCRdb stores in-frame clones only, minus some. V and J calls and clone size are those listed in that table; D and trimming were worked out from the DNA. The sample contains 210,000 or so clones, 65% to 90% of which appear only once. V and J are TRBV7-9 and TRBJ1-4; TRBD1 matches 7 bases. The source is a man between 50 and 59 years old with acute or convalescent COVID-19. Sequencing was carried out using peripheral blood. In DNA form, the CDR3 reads TGTGCCAGCAGCCAGGGGCAGGGGGATGAAAAACTGTTTTTT. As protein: CASSQGQGDEKLFF.